Listed here are 8 T cell receptor beta chains from one sample, sequenced in a study of post-analysis software for immune sequencing data. The study, taken as a whole, reports: Five TRBV segments occurring more often in patients than controls included TRBV5-6, TRBV5-1 and TRBV20-1.

These receptors lack a known antigen. Unique-molecular-identifier-tagged TCR beta cDNA libraries were used. TCRdb redid the calling of the PCR reads with MiXCR, one entry per CDR3 protein. The sample has roughly 650,000 distinct CDR3 sequences, approximately 60% seen once. Input material: blood. The receptor source for this set is a girl aged 2 to 9 with multiple sclerosis.

The V call is TRBV4-1, the J call TRBJ2-7; a weak D match, TRBD1 (5 bases). Matching the DNA end better, TRBJ2-5 makes the J call doubtful. CDR3 size: 15 residues. CDR1 and CDR2 (germline): MGHRA, YSYEKL. This CDR3 is CASSQEPRRGETQYF. The CDR3 nucleotides read TGCGCCAGCAGCCAAGAGCCTAGAAGGGGTGAGACCCAGTACTTC.

This clonotype was seen only a few times. This chain links TRBV29-1 with TRBJ1-2, with D perhaps matching TRBD1 (6 bases). The CDR3 sequence is 14 residues long. The germline CDR1 and CDR2 sequences are SQVTM and ANQGSEA. V lost 7 bases to trimming and J lost 4 bases, with 19 bases between them. The CDR3 here is CSAGPITGSYGYTF. The CDR3 region has the DNA TGCAGCGCCGGGCCCATTACAGGGAGCTATGGCTACACCTTC.

The table lists this clonotype with a few counts. CDR3 sequence reads: CASSPLLVVDEQFF. CDR3 nucleotide sequence: TGTGCCAGCAGCCCGTTACTAGTAGTCGATGAGCAGTTCTTC. The chain uses TRBV11-2 and TRBJ2-1, with a weak D call TRBD2 (5 bases). The germline gives CDR1 SGHAT, CDR2 FQNNGV. With 5 bases removed from V and 8 bases from J, the gap between germline ends came to 16 bases. The CDR3 is 14 amino acids.

This rearrangement joins TRBV5-1 to TRBJ2-3, with D possibly called TRBD1 or TRBD2 (7 bases each). CDR1 is SGHRS, CDR2 YFSETQ, per germline. This CDR3 has 17 amino acids. Trimming removed 4 bases at V and 3 bases at J, with 21 bases between. The CDR3 sequence: CASSEQGLRGRTDTQYF. The CDR3 DNA reads TGCGCCAGCAGCGAACAGGGGTTGCGGGGGAGGACAGATACGCAGTATTTT. Looking up the rest from reference TRBV5-1 and TRBJ2-3 gives the full variable domain: KAGVTQTPRYLIKTRGQQVTLSCSPISGHRSVSWYQQTPGQGLQFLFEYFSETQRNKGNFPGRFSGRQFSNSRSEMNVSTLELGDSALYLCASSEQGLRGRTDTQYFGPGTRLTVL.

The chain links TRBV7-9 to TRBJ2-1, with 11 bases fitting TRBD2. The CDR3 loop spans 14 amino acids. J was trimmed by 5 bases and V by 8 bases; bases with no gene match: 5. From germline, CDR1 is SEHNR and CDR2 FQNEAQ (reference sequence). The CDR3 DNA is TGTGCCAGCCTGACTAGCGGGGCTAACAATGAGCAGTTCTTC. This gives the protein CASLTSGANNEQFF.

The J gene is TRBJ1-1, the V gene TRBV7-6; D perhaps matches TRBD1 (6 bases). Germline values: CDR1 SGHVS, CDR2 FNYEAQ. The CDR3 runs 12 residues. V was pared by 0 bases and J by 10 bases, with 9 bases between. CDR3 coding DNA: TGTGCCAGCAGCTTAGCTCAGGGGCGAGCTTTCTTT. This translates into CASSLAQGRAFF.

This clonotype was detected only a few times. The chain links TRBV7-9 to TRBJ1-2, with 7 bases matching TRBD1. Germline V gives CDR1 SEHNR, CDR2 FQNEAQ (reference sequence). CDR3 length equals 12 residues. Losses at the gene ends were 3 bases for V and 6 bases for J; bases not matched to a gene: 1. CDR3 sequence reads: CASSFTGDGYTF. DNA of the CDR3: TGTGCCAGCAGCTTCACAGGGGATGGCTACACCTTC.

This chain joins TRBV20-1 and TRBJ2-3; 8 nucleotides agree with TRBD2. V gave up 5 bases and J gave up 0 bases; unmatched junction bases: 7. The length of the CDR3 is 15 residues. Germline V gene sequence: CDR1 DFQATT, CDR2 SNEGSKA (reference sequence). This chain's CDR3 is CSAHTGTRSTDTQYF. Here the CDR3 DNA reads TGCAGTGCTCATACCGGGACTAGGAGCACAGATACGCAGTATTTT.